This entry is about one T cell receptor beta chain. Its target is unknown. Measured with immunoSEQ multiplex PCR; TCRdb has only the in-frame clones, and not every one. The sample contains some 170,000 clones, roughly 92% of which appear only once. This specimen belongs to a study of T cell responses to AZD1222 COVID-19 vaccine. Broader study findings: The breadth and depth of Spike-specific TCRs increased once two AZD1222 doses had been given.

Germline assignment: CDR1 SGDLS and CDR2 YYNGEE. The length of the CDR3 is 14 residues. Trimming cost V 7 bases and J 8 bases; bases outside gene matches: 14. V and J are TRBV9 and TRBJ1-2; 7 bases are shared with TRBD1. Sequencing was performed on peripheral blood, taken 28 days after the second AZD1222 dose. The source of this sequence is an adult who received the AZD1222 COVID-19 vaccine. DNA for the CDR3: TGTGCCAGCGGACCAGGGGGGAGATTAGTGGGCTACACCTTC. Its translation is CASGPGGRLVGYTF.